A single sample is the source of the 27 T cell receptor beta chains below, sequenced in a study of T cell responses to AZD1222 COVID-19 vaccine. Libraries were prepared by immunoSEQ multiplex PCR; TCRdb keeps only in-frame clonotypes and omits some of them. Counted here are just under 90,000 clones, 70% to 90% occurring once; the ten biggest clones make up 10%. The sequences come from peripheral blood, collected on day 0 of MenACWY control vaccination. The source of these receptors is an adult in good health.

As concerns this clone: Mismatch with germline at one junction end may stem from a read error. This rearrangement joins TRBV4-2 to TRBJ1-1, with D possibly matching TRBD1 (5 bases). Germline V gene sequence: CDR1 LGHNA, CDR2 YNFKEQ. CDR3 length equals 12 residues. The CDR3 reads CASTQWGTEAFF. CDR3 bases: TGTGCCAGCACCCAATGGGGGACTGAAGCTTTCTTT.

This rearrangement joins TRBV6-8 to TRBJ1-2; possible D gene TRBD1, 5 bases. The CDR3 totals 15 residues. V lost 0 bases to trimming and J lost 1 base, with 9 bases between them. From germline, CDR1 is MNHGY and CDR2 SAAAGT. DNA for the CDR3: TGTGCCAGCAGTTACTCGATGGGGGGTAACTATGGCTACACCTTC. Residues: CASSYSMGGNYGYTF.

CDR3 in amino acids: CASSRTVAGGRETQYF. Here the CDR3 DNA reads TGTGCCAGCAGTCGCACAGTAGCGGGGGGGCGAGAGACCCAGTACTTC. V gene TRBV3-1 (or the pseudogene TRBV3-2) combines with J gene TRBJ2-5; the match to TRBD2 covers 11 bases. This CDR3 has 16 residues. The germline gives CDR1 LGHDT, CDR2 YNNKEL (reference sequence). V was clipped by 6 bases and J by 4 bases; unmatched bases: 10.

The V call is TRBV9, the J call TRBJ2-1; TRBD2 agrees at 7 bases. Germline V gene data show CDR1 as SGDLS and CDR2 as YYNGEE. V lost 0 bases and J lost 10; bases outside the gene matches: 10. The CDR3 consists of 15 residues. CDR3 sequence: CASSVVASGVREQFF. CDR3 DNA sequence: TGTGCCAGCAGCGTAGTGGCTAGCGGAGTCCGAGAGCAGTTCTTC.

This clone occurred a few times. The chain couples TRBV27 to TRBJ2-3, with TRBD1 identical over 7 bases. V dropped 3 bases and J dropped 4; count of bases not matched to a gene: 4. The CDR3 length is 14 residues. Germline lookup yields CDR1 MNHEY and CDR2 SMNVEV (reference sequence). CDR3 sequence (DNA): TGTGCCAGCAGTTTCTTAGACAGGGCAGATACGCAGTATTTT. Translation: CASSFLDRADTQYF.

The CDR3, as DNA: TGTGCCTCGACAGTCGCGCGCTATGGCTACACCTTC. This encodes CASTVARYGYTF. This chain uses TRBV2 with TRBJ1-2; D is perhaps TRBD1 (5 bases). The CDR3 is 12 amino acids. Trimming shortened V by 11 bases and J by 4 bases, and 14 bases separated the two germline ends. Per germline, CDR1 SNHLY and CDR2 FYNNEI.

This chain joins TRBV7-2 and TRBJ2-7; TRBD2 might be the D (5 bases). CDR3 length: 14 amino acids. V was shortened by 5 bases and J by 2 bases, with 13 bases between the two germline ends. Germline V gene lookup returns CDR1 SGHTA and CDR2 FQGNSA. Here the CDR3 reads CASSLGGSAYEQYF. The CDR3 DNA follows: TGTGCCAGCAGCCTAGGAGGTTCTGCCTACGAGCAGTACTTC. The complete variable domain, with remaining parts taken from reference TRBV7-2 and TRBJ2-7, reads GAGVSQSPSNKVTEKGKDVELRCDPISGHTALYWYRQSLGQGLEFLIYFQGNSAPDKSGLPSDRFSAERTGGSVSTLTIQRTQQEDSAVYLCASSLGGSAYEQYFGPGTRLTVT.

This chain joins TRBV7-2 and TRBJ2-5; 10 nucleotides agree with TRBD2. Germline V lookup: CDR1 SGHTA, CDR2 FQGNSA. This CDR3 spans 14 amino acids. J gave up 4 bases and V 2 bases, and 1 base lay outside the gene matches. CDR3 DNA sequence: TGTGCCAGCAGCTTAAGCGGGGGGGTAGAGACCCAGTACTTC. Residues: CASSLSGGVETQYF.

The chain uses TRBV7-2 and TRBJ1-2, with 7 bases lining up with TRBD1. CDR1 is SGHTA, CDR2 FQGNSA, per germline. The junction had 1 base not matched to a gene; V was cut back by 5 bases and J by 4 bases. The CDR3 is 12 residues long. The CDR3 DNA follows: TGTGCCAGCAGCCGGGACAGCTATGGCTACACCTTC. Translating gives CASSRDSYGYTF. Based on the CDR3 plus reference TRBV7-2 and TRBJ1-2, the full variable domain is GAGVSQSPSNKVTEKGKDVELRCDPISGHTALYWYRQSLGQGLEFLIYFQGNSAPDKSGLPSDRFSAERTGGSVSTLTIQRTQQEDSAVYLCASSRDSYGYTFGSGTRLTVV.

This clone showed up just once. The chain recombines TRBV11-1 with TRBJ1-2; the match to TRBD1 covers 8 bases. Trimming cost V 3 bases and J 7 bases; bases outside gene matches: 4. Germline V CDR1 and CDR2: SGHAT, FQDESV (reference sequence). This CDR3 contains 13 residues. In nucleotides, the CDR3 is TGTGCCAGCAGCTTTCAGGGGGCCGTTGGCTACACCTTC. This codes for CASSFQGAVGYTF.

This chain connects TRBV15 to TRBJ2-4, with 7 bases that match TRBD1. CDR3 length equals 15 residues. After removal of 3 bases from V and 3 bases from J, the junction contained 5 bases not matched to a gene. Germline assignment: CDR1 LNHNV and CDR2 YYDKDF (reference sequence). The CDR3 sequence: CATSREGQVKNIQYF. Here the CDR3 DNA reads TGTGCCACCAGCAGGGAAGGACAGGTCAAAAACATTCAGTACTTC.

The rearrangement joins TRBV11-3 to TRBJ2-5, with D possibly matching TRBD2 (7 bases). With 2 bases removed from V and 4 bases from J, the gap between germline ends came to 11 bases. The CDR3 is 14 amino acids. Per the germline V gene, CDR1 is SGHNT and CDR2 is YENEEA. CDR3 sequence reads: CASSLRGGGETQYF. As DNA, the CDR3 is TGTGCCAGCAGCTTAAGGGGAGGGGGAGAGACCCAGTACTTC.

The CDR3 spells CASTPERGLWNEQFF. The DNA of the CDR3 is TGTGCCAGCACCCCCGAGCGGGGGCTTTGGAATGAGCAGTTCTTC. The V gene is TRBV6-5, the J gene TRBJ2-1; 8 bases line up with TRBD2. Trimming took 7 bases from V and 7 from J; bases not matched to a gene: 12. This CDR3 spans 15 amino acids. Germline V gene sequence: CDR1 MNHEY, CDR2 SVGAGI.

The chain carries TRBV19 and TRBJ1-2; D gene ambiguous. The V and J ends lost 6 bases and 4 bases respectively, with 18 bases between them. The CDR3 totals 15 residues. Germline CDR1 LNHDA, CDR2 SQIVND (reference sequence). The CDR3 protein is CASRRPGALGYGYTF. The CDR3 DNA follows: TGTGCCAGTAGGAGACCGGGCGCGCTCGGCTATGGCTACACCTTC.

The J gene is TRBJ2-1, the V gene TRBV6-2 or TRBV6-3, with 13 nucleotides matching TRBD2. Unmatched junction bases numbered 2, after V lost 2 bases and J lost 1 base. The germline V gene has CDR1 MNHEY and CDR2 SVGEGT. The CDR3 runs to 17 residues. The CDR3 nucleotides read TGTGCCAGCAGTTACCCGGGACTAGCGGGGTCCTACAATGAGCAGTTCTTC. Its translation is CASSYPGLAGSYNEQFF.

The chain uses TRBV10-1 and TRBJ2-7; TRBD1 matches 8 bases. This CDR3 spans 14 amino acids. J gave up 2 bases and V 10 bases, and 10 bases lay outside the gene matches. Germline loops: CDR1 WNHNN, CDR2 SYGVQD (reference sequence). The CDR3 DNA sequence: TGCGCCATCCCCGGACAGGGCCGCGCCTACGAGCAGTACTTC. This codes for CAIPGQGRAYEQYF.

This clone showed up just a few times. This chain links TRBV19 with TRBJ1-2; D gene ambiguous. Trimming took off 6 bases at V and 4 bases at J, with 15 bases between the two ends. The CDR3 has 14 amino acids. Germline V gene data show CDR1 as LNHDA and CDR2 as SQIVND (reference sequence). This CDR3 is CASSPGGSGYGYTF. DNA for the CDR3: TGTGCCAGTAGCCCGGGAGGGTCAGGCTATGGCTACACCTTC.

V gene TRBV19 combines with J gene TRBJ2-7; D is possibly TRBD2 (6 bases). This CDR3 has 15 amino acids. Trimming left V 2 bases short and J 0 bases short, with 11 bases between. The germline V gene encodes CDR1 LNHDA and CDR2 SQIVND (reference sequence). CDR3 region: CASSISGVPSYEQYF. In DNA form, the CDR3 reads TGTGCCAGTAGTATATCGGGGGTGCCCTCCTACGAGCAGTACTTC.

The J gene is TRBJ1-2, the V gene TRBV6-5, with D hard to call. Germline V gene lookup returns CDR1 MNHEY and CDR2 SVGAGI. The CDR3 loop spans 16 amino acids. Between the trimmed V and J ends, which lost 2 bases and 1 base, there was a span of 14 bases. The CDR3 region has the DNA TGTGCCAGCAGTTACGGTATCGGCCGGAATAACTATGGCTACACCTTC. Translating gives CASSYGIGRNNYGYTF.

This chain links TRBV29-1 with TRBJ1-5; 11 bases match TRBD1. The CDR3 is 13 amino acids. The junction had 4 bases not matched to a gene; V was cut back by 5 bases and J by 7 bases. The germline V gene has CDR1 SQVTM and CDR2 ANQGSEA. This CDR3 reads CSVRGQGAQPQHF. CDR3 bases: TGCAGCGTTCGTGGACAGGGGGCACAGCCCCAGCATTTT.

The CDR3 loop reads CATSRDRDLSPLHF. The CDR3, as DNA: TGTGCCACCAGCAGGGACAGGGATCTCTCACCCCTCCACTTT. The chain recombines TRBV15 with TRBJ1-6; 8 positions match TRBD1. The CDR3 sequence is 14 residues long. V was pared by 3 bases and J by 10 bases, with 5 bases of the junction left unmatched. Germline-derived CDR1 and CDR2 are LNHNV and YYDKDF (reference sequence).

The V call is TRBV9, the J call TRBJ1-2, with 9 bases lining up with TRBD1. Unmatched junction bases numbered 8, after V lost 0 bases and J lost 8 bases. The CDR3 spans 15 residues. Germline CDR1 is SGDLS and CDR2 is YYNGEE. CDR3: CASSVGPDRGVGYTF. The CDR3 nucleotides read TGTGCCAGCAGCGTAGGACCGGACAGGGGAGTAGGCTACACCTTC.

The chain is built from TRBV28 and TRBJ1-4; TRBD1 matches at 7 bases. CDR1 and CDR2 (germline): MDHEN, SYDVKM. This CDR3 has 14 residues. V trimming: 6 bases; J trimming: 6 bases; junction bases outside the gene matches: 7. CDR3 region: CASSRQGRYEKLFF. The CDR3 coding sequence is TGTGCCAGCAGCCGACAGGGACGCTATGAAAAACTGTTTTTT.

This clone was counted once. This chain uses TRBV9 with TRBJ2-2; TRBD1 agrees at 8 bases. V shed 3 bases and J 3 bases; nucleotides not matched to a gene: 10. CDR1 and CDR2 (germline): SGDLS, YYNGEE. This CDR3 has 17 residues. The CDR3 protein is CASSAPAGTGYTGELFF. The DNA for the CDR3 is TGTGCCAGCAGCGCCCCCGCCGGGACAGGATACACCGGGGAGCTGTTTTTT.

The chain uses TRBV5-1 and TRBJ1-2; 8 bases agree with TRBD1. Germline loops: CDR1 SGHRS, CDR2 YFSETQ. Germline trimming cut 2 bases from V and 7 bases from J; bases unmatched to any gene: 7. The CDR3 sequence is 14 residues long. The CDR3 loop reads CASSLYQGASGYTF. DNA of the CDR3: TGCGCCAGCAGCTTATATCAGGGGGCCAGTGGCTACACCTTC.

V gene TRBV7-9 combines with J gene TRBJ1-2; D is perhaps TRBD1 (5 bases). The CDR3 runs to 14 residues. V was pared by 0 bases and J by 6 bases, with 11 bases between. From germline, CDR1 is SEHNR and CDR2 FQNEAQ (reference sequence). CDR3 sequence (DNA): TGTGCCAGCAGCTTAGCGGAGGGGAGTAATGGCTACACCTTC. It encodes CASSLAEGSNGYTF.

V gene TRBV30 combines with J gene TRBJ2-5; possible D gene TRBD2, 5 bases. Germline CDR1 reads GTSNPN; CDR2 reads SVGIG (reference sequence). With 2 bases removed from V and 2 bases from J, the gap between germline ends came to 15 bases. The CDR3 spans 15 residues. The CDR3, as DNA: TGTGCCTGGAGTCCCCCCCTGGGCGGGCAAGAGACCCAGTACTTC. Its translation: CAWSPPLGGQETQYF. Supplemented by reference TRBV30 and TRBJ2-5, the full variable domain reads SQTIHQWPATLVQPVGSPLSLECTVEGTSNPNLYWYRQAAGRGLQLLFYSVGIGQISSEVPQNLSASRPQDRQFILSSKKLLLSDSGFYLCAWSPPLGGQETQYFGPGTRLLVL.